This T cell receptor (beta chain) comes out of a study of T cell responses to AZD1222 COVID-19 vaccine. Study-level points and caveats: All repertoire sampling was performed exclusively after the peak T cell response. Clonal diversity was possibly underestimated, and white British individuals and females predominated among donors. Nearly half of spike-specific TCRs reportedly go after variant regions that carry no mutations. Regions 160-218 and 743-854 dominated among vaccine-associated CD4 TCRs spanning spike.

The CDR3 has 14 residues. The germline V gene encodes CDR1 MGHRA and CDR2 YSYEKL. The germline V and J ends were trimmed by 1 base and 4 bases, with 8 bases remaining between them. As concerns this clone: The antigen is unknown.

TCRdb's copy holds only in-frame clones and misses some; the assay was immunoSEQ multiplex PCR. Here the sample table reports about 140,000 clones. The sample comprised peripheral blood. The chain is built from TRBV4-1 and TRBJ2-1, with a tentative D call TRBD2 (6 bases). This TCR was sampled from an adult in good health. The DNA of the CDR3 is TGCGCCAGCAGCCAAGGCGGGGCTTACAATGAGCAGTTCTTC. This gives the protein CASSQGGAYNEQFF.